This TCR beta chain originates from a study of T-cell reconstitution after alpha-beta-depleted transplantation in children. This clonotype has a count of ten or more. There are 14 residues in the CDR3. V lost 6 bases, J lost 2 bases, and 14 bases lay in between. Germline V CDR1 and CDR2: MNHEY, SMNVEV (reference sequence). Unique molecular identifiers were built into the TCRbeta library. One entry per CDR3 protein results from TCRdb running MiXCR on the PCR reads. The sample carries approximately 200,000 distinct CDR3 sequences, more than 14% recorded once. The sequences come from PBMCs from the stem cell graft donor, collected from the stem cell graft. J is TRBJ2-7 and V is TRBV27; perhaps TRBD2 as D (6 bases). The TCR comes from a human donor who donated a stem cell graft to a child with acute lymphoblastic leukemia. The CDR3 region is CASSSSGVTYEQYF. As DNA, the CDR3 is TGTGCCAGCAGCTCTTCGGGGGTTACCTACGAGCAGTACTTC.